The 24 T cell receptor beta chains below come from one sample, sequenced in a study of response to subunit inactivated influenza vaccine. TCRdb re-called the RT-PCR reads with MiXCR, one entry per CDR3 protein. The sample lists around 750,000 distinct CDR3 sequences, 21% seen once, with roughly 10% in the top ten. This sample comprised PBMCs from blood, obtained roughly 5 days after vaccination. These receptor sequences come from a man between 45 and 60 years old who received an inactivated influenza vaccine.

The chain carries TRBV20-1 and TRBJ2-3; TRBD1 agrees at 8 bases. The length of the CDR3 is 15 residues. After removal of 1 base from V and 2 bases from J, the junction contained 5 bases not matched to a gene. Germline CDR1 DFQATT, CDR2 SNEGSKA (reference sequence). The chain's CDR3 is CSARGTGFPTDTQYF. The CDR3 DNA reads as TGCAGTGCTAGAGGGACAGGGTTTCCCACAGATACGCAGTATTTT.

In its sample, this clonotype was seen many times. The V gene is TRBV6-2 or TRBV6-3, the J gene TRBJ1-6; weak D call: TRBD1 (5 bases). CDR3 size: 13 residues. Germline V CDR1 and CDR2: MNHEY, SVGEGT. The germline V and J ends were trimmed by 6 bases and 4 bases, with 7 bases remaining between them. CDR3 sequence (DNA): TGTGCCAGCAGAGGGGCGTATAATTCACCCCTCCACTTT. This encodes CASRGAYNSPLHF.

V usage is TRBV6-5 and J usage is TRBJ2-1, with no clear D. Germline lookup yields CDR1 MNHEY and CDR2 SVGAGI. The CDR3 runs 18 residues. Trimming took off 4 bases at V and 0 bases at J, with 19 bases between the two ends. The chain's CDR3 is CASSLSSSSLSSYNEQFF. DNA of the CDR3: TGTGCCAGCAGTTTGTCATCTTCCAGCCTGAGCTCCTACAATGAGCAGTTCTTC.

This sequence joins TRBV5-1 and TRBJ2-1; D possibly corresponds to TRBD1 (8 bases). V was cut by 5 bases and J by 6 bases, with 21 bases left in between. Germline values: CDR1 SGHRS, CDR2 YFSETQ. The CDR3 totals 16 residues. The CDR3 protein is CASRPAGQAPSNEQFF. CDR3 in DNA: TGCGCCAGCAGGCCAGCGGGACAGGCCCCTTCCAATGAGCAGTTCTTC.

The table lists this clonotype with a few counts. J is TRBJ1-4 and V is TRBV7-9, with 9 positions matching TRBD1. This CDR3 region has 16 residues. The junction had 8 bases not matched to a gene; V was cut back by 1 base and J by 8 bases. CDR1 and CDR2 from the germline V gene are SEHNR and FQNEAQ (reference sequence). The CDR3 reads CASSLGGQGTEEKLFF. CDR3 DNA: TGTGCCAGCAGCTTAGGTGGACAGGGGACAGAGGAAAAACTGTTTTTT.

This rearrangement joins TRBV11-2 to TRBJ2-2; D not certain. V was trimmed by 5 bases and J by 2 bases, leaving 9 bases between them. There are 14 residues in the CDR3. Germline CDR1 reads SGHAT; CDR2 reads FQNNGV. The CDR3 loop reads CASSIVVNTGELFF. In DNA, the CDR3 is TGTGCCAGCAGCATTGTGGTCAACACCGGGGAGCTGTTTTTT.

This clonotype was seen a handful of times. The chain combines TRBV12-3 or TRBV12-4 with TRBJ1-1, with 7 bases fitting TRBD1. The CDR3 covers 13 residues. After removal of 6 bases from V and 7 bases from J, the junction contained 8 bases not matched to a gene. The CDR3 spells CASSGRDSHEAFF. The CDR3 DNA follows: TGTGCCAGCAGCGGCCGGGACAGCCATGAAGCTTTCTTT.

The chain carries TRBV2 and TRBJ1-1; 8 bases fit TRBD1. V lost 5 bases to trimming and J lost 3 bases; unmatched junction nucleotides: 5. Germline V gives CDR1 SNHLY, CDR2 FYNNEI. The CDR3 totals 14 residues. The CDR3 region has the DNA TGTGCCAGCAGTATCAGGGGGCGCGACACTGAAGCTTTCTTT. Protein product: CASSIRGRDTEAFF.

This clonotype was detected only a few times. The rearrangement links TRBV5-1 to TRBJ2-5; D unclear. Trimming removed 1 base from V and 0 bases from J, with 7 bases in between. Germline CDR1 and CDR2: SGHRS and YFSETQ. This CDR3 has 14 residues. The CDR3 DNA sequence: TGCGCCAGCAGCTTGATAACCAACCAAGAGACCCAGTACTTC. Protein: CASSLITNQETQYF. Combining the CDR3 with reference TRBV5-1 and TRBJ2-5 gives the whole variable domain KAGVTQTPRYLIKTRGQQVTLSCSPISGHRSVSWYQQTPGQGLQFLFEYFSETQRNKGNFPGRFSGRQFSNSRSEMNVSTLELGDSALYLCASSLITNQETQYFGPGTRLLVL.

The J gene is TRBJ2-1, the V gene TRBV20-1, with 13 bases identical to TRBD2. Germline V lookup: CDR1 DFQATT, CDR2 SNEGSKA (reference sequence). There are 15 residues in the CDR3. Losses at the gene ends were 4 bases for V and 6 bases for J; bases not matched to a gene: 6. The CDR3 protein is CSAKKLAGGPNEQFF. CDR3 sequence (DNA): TGCAGTGCTAAAAAACTAGCGGGAGGGCCCAATGAGCAGTTCTTC.

The chain uses TRBV12-3 or TRBV12-4 and TRBJ1-4; 8 positions match TRBD1. The CDR3 extends over 15 amino acids. Unmatched junction bases numbered 13, after V lost 6 bases and J lost 10 bases. As DNA, the CDR3 is TGTGCCAGCAGCTCTATCGACAGGGGAAGGGTAAAACTGTTTTTT. It translates to CASSSIDRGRVKLFF.

The V and J genes are TRBV20-1 and TRBJ2-7, with D possibly matching TRBD1 (5 bases). From germline, CDR1 is DFQATT and CDR2 SNEGSKA (reference sequence). This CDR3 spans 13 amino acids. Deletions cut 5 bases from V and 5 bases from J, with 16 bases between. Written as DNA, the CDR3 is TGCAGTGCTTTGGTGGCAGGGTTTGACGAGCAGTACTTC. It is translated as CSALVAGFDEQYF.

The V call is TRBV5-1, the J call TRBJ1-1, with D unresolved. The CDR3 runs to 14 residues. V was cut by 0 bases and J by 5 bases, with 11 bases left in between. The germline gives CDR1 SGHRS, CDR2 YFSETQ. In DNA form, the CDR3 reads TGCGCCAGCAGCTTGGCCGAGAGTTGGACTGAAGCTTTCTTT. It codes for CASSLAESWTEAFF.

This clonotype has only a few counts. The chain recombines TRBV20-1 with TRBJ2-2; D might be TRBD2 (6 bases). Per germline, CDR1 DFQATT and CDR2 SNEGSKA (reference sequence). This CDR3 spans 14 amino acids. Trimming took off 5 bases at V and 2 bases at J, with 12 bases between the two ends. The chain's CDR3 is CSARASENTGELFF. The DNA for the CDR3 is TGCAGTGCTCGGGCTAGCGAAAACACCGGGGAGCTGTTTTTT.

The chain joins TRBV24-1 to TRBJ2-5, with 11 bases fitting TRBD1. Germline CDR1 KGHDR, CDR2 SFDVKD. With V trimmed by 4 bases and J by 5 bases, 11 bases remained unmatched. The CDR3 contains 17 residues. In DNA, the CDR3 is TGTGCCACCAGTGACTCAAAAAGGACAGGGGGCCAGGAGACCCAGTACTTC. Residues: CATSDSKRTGGQETQYF.

The chain is built from TRBV12-3 or TRBV12-4 and TRBJ2-2, with D possibly being TRBD1 (5 bases). Trimming removed 7 bases at V and 0 bases at J, with 12 bases between. The length of the CDR3 is 15 residues. CDR3 bases: TGTGCCAGCATCCAGGGCAGGTCGAACACCGGGGAGCTGTTTTTT. Its protein product is CASIQGRSNTGELFF.

V gene TRBV20-1 combines with J gene TRBJ2-1; D is possibly TRBD1 (6 bases). V lost 0 bases, J lost 7 bases, and 22 bases lay in between. Germline V gene lookup returns CDR1 DFQATT and CDR2 SNEGSKA (reference sequence). CDR3 size: 17 residues. DNA of the CDR3: TGCAGTGCTAGAGATCCGGCAGGGGCAAAGGGCTCGAATGAGCAGTTCTTC. It specifies CSARDPAGAKGSNEQFF.

This clonotype was found a few times. This chain uses TRBV20-1 with TRBJ1-2, with TRBD1 matching 8 bases. Trimming at V came to 6 bases and at J to 0 bases, leaving 6 bases not matched to a gene. This CDR3 comprises 14 residues. Germline-derived CDR1 and CDR2 are DFQATT and SNEGSKA (reference sequence). CDR3 loop: CSATGTGANYGYTF. DNA for the CDR3: TGCAGTGCCACCGGGACAGGAGCTAACTATGGCTACACCTTC.

This clonotype was seen a few times. The V and J genes are TRBV5-6 and TRBJ2-5; the D gene is possibly TRBD2 (5 bases). This CDR3 spans 13 amino acids. V lost 7 bases and J lost 5, with 15 bases in between. The germline V gene encodes CDR1 SGHDT and CDR2 YYEEEE. The CDR3 sequence is CASGGLPGETQYF. Written as DNA, the CDR3 is TGTGCCAGCGGCGGGCTCCCCGGCGAGACCCAGTACTTC.

The chain employs TRBV4-3 and TRBJ2-7, with D possibly TRBD2 on 5 matching bases. The V gene's germline CDR1 is LGHNA and CDR2 YSLEER. The V end lost 0 bases, the J end lost 2 bases, and 11 bases lay between the germline ends. There are 15 residues in the CDR3. CDR3 in amino acids: CASSQDLDGAYEQYF. DNA for the CDR3: TGCGCCAGCAGCCAAGATCTTGACGGGGCCTACGAGCAGTACTTC.

The rearrangement joins TRBV5-1 to TRBJ1-1, with D unresolved. This CDR3 contains 11 residues. Trimming removed 6 bases from V and 3 bases from J, with 6 bases in between. Germline V CDR1 and CDR2: SGHRS, YFSETQ. CDR3 nucleotide sequence: TGCGCCAGCAAACTGGACACTGAAGCTTTCTTT. As protein: CASKLDTEAFF. Variable domain in full (rest from reference TRBV5-1 and TRBJ1-1): KAGVTQTPRYLIKTRGQQVTLSCSPISGHRSVSWYQQTPGQGLQFLFEYFSETQRNKGNFPGRFSGRQFSNSRSEMNVSTLELGDSALYLCASKLDTEAFFGQGTRLTVV.

Turning to this clonotype: No conserved phenylalanine or tryptophan is present at the end of the CDR3, so a read error is the likely explanation. The chain employs TRBV5-6 and TRBJ2-5; D might be TRBD1 or TRBD2, each matching 5 bases. CDR3 length equals 17 residues. Germline V gives CDR1 SGHDT, CDR2 YYEEEE. The V and J ends lost 4 bases and 3 bases respectively, with 22 bases between them. The CDR3 region is CASSPIDRGLGKETQYL. The CDR3 DNA reads as TGTGCCAGCAGCCCGATAGACCGGGGCCTGGGGAAAGAGACCCAGTACCTC.

The chain links TRBV4-3 to TRBJ2-5; D is uncertain. The CDR3 has 15 residues. The V gene lost 0 bases and the J gene lost 0 bases, with 8 bases spanning the gap. Germline V gene data show CDR1 as LGHNA and CDR2 as YSLEER. The CDR3 reads CASSQEVQNQETQYF. CDR3 coding DNA: TGCGCCAGCAGCCAAGAGGTACAGAACCAAGAGACCCAGTACTTC.

This clonotype turned up a few times. The rearrangement links TRBV10-2 to TRBJ1-4; a possible D gene is TRBD1 (6 bases). The germline gives CDR1 WSHSY, CDR2 SAAADI. CDR3 length equals 14 residues. Trimming left V 6 bases short and J 1 base short, with 9 bases between. CDR3 sequence: CASSYRETNEKLFF. CDR3 coding DNA: TGCGCCAGCAGCTACAGGGAAACTAATGAAAAACTGTTTTTT.